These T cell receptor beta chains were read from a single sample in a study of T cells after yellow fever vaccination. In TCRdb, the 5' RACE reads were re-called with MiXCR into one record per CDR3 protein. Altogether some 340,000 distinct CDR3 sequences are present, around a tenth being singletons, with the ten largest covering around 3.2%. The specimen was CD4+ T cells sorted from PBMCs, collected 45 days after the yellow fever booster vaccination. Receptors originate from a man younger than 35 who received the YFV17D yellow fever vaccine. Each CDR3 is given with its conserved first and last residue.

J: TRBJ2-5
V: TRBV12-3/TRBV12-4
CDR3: CASSPETGQETQYF

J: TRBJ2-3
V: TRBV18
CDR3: CASSGAGVVADTQYF

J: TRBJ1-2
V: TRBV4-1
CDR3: CASSQEGGWGYTF

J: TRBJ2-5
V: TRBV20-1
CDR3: CSARKDSQETQYF

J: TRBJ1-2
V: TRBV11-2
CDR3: CASSLELRGTNDHGYTF

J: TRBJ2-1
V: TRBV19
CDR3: CASSIGIKRSSYNEQFF

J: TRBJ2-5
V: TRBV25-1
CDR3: CASSAKLPRETQYF

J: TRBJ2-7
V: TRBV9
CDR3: CASSGTGTTYEQYF

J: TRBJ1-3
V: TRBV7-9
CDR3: CASSYYRAGNTIYF

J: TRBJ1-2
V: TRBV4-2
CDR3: CASSRPDRHGYTF

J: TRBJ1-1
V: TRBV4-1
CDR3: CASTTRLLMNTEAFF

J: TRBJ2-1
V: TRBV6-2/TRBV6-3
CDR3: CASSLVAGGNEQFF

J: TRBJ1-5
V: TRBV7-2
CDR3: CASSSQGGQPQHF

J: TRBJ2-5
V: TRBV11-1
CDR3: CASSPVMGETQYF

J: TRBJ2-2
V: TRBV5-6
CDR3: CASAPWKNTGELFF

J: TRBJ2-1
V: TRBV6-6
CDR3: CASSYGWGEQFF

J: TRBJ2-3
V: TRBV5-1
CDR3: CASGVGPERGGLDTQYF

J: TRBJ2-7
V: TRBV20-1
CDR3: CSARDSGGSYEQYF

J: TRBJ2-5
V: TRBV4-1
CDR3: CASSRTLGETQYF

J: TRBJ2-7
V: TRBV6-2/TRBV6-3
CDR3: CASSANLGLAGEQYF

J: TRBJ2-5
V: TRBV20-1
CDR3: CSARSPQEETQYF

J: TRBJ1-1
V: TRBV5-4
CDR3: CASSPPTGRYGEAFF

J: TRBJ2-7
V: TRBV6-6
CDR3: CASNRAGTGTGKTYEQYF

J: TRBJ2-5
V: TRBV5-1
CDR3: CASSERAQYQETQYF

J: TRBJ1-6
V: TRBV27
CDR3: CASSSWAERSPLHF

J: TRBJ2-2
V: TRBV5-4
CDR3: CASSLASLTGELFF

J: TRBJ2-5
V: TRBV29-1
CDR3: CSVGKGNLEETQYF

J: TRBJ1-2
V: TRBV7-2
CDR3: CASSLEGQPYYGYTF

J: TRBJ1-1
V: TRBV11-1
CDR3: CASSTDRDTEAFF

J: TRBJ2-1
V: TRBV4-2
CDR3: CASSQGTTALYNEQFF

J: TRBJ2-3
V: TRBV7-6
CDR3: CASSLEAGGPDTQYF

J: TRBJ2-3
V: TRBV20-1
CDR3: CSASYSGRTDTQYF

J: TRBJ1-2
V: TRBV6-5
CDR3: CASTKGGERGRGGYTF

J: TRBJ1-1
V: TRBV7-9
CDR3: CASSPGRVLNTEAFF

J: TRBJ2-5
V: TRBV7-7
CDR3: CASSFGSGGQETQYF

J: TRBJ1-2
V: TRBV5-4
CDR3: CASSPPGQGARGYTF